The T cell receptor beta chain under discussion was sequenced for a study of graft-versus-host responses after intestinal transplantation. Only in-frame clones appear in the TCRdb table, and some are missing; sequencing was by immunoSEQ multiplex PCR. The profile shows some 90,000 clones, just over 90% of them singletons. This clone was seen more than once but under ten times. Its antigen is undetermined. The CDR3 length is 15 residues. Per the germline V gene, CDR1 is MNHNS and CDR2 is SASEGT. V shed 4 bases, J shed 5 bases, and the junction held 6 bases outside the gene matches. Here the sequenced sample was unstimulated CD8+ T cells sorted from spleen or lymph node cells, taken before intestinal transplant. The TCR comes from a human donor who received an intestinal transplant. The chain carries TRBV6-1 and TRBJ2-7, with 12 bases aligning to TRBD2. CDR3 amino acids: CASSGTSGTSDEQYF. The CDR3 nucleotides read TGTGCCAGCAGTGGGACTAGCGGGACCTCTGACGAGCAGTACTTC.